This T cell receptor (beta chain) was recovered during a study of blood T cell repertoires in COVID-19. Whole-study context: The origin of the acute and convalescent COVID-19 samples was the United States, Italy and Spain.

Per the original methods: For nucleated cells, counts were estimated from reference gene primer amplification. TCRdb's table, derived via immunoSEQ multiplex PCR, lists solely in-frame clones and lacks some. V and J calls and clone size follow that table, whereas D and trimming were derived from the DNA. This sample has tens of thousands of clones, with 90% to 95% found just once. The sample consisted of peripheral blood. This TCR came from a man between 60 and 70 years old with active or convalescent COVID-19.

CDR3 in amino acids: CASSFALEGLTYEQYF. CDR3 in DNA: TGTGCCAGCAGTTTTGCGTTGGAGGGGCTGACCTACGAGCAGTACTTC. The chain combines TRBV28 with TRBJ2-7; perhaps TRBD2 as D (6 bases). The CDR3 extends over 16 amino acids. Germline CDR1 reads MDHEN; CDR2 reads SYDVKM. V lost 3 bases, J lost 2 bases, and 17 bases lay in between.